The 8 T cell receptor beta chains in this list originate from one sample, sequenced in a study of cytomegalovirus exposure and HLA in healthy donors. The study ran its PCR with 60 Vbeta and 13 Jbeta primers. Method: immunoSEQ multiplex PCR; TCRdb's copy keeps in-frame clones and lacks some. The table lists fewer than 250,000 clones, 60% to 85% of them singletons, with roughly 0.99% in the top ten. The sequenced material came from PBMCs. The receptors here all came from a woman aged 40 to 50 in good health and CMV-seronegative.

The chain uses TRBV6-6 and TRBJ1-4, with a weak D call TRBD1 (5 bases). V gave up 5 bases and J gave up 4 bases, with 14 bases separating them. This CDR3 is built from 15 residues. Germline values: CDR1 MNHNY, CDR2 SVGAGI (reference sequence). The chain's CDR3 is CASSDKTGGNEKLFF. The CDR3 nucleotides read TGTGCCAGCAGTGACAAGACGGGGGGTAATGAAAAACTGTTTTTT.

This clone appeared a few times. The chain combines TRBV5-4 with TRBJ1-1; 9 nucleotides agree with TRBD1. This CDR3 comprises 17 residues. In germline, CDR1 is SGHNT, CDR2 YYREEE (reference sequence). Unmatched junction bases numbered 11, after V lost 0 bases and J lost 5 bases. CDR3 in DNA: TGTGCCAGCAGCTTGGGGGGTGGGACAGGGAGGACGACTGAAGCTTTCTTT. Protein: CASSLGGGTGRTTEAFF.

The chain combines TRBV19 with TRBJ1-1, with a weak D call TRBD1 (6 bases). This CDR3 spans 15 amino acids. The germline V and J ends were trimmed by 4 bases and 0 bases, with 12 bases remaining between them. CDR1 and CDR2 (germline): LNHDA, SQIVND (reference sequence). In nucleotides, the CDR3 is TGTGCCAGTAGTACATACCAGGGGTTGAACACTGAAGCTTTCTTT. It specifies CASSTYQGLNTEAFF.

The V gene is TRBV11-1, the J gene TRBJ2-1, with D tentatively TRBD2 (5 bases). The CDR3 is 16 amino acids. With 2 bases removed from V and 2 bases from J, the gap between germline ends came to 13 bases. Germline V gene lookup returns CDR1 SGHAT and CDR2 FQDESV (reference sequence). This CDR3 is CASSLRLRGTYNEQFF. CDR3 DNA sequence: TGTGCCAGCAGCTTACGGCTTCGGGGAACCTACAATGAGCAGTTCTTC.

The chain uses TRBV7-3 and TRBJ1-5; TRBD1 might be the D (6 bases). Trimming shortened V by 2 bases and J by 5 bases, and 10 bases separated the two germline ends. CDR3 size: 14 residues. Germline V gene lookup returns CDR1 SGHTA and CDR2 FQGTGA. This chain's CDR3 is CASSLQGLDQPQHF. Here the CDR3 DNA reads TGTGCCAGCAGCTTACAGGGGTTGGATCAGCCCCAGCATTTT.

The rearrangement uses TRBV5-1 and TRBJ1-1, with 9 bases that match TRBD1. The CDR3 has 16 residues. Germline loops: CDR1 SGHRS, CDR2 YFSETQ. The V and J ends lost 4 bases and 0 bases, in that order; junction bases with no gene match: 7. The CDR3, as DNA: TGCGCCAGCAGCCGAAGGGGGACAGGGATGAACACTGAAGCTTTCTTT. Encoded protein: CASSRRGTGMNTEAFF.

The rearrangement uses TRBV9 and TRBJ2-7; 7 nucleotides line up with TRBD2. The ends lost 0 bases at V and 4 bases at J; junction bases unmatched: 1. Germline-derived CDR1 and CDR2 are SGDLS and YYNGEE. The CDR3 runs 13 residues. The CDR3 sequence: CASSVGEGYEQYF. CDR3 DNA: TGTGCCAGCAGCGTAGGGGAGGGGTACGAGCAGTACTTC.

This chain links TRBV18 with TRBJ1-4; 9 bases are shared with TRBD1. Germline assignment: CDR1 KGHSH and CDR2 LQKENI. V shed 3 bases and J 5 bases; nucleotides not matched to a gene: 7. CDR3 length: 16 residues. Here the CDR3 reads CASSPRTGTGNEKLFF. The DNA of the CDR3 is TGTGCCAGCTCACCGAGGACCGGGACAGGGAATGAAAAACTGTTTTTT. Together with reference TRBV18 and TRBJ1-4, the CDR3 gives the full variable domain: NAGVMQNPRHLVRRRGQEARLRCSPMKGHSHVYWYRQLPEEGLKFMVYLQKENIIDESGMPKERFSAEFPKEGPSILRIQQVVRGDSAAYFCASSPRTGTGNEKLFFGSGTQLSVL.